This is a list of T cell receptor beta chains from one sample in a study of tumor-infiltrating lymphocytes in primary liver carcinoma. TCRdb reanalysed the multiplex PCR reads using MiXCR and keeps one entry per CDR3 protein. The sample records 20,000 to 30,000 distinct CDR3 sequences, roughly three quarters being singletons. The sequenced sample was liver tumor tissue from sampling region 5. The receptors were sampled from a woman aged 25 to 39 with primary liver carcinoma and hepatitis B virus infection. Each CDR3 is given with its conserved first and last residue. D genes are given only for firm matches. The listing skips clone size in some rows; elsewhere it reads once, few, many or a size class.

abundance	v_gene	j_gene	d_gene	CDR3nt	CDR3aa
NA	TRBV2	TRBJ1-1	NA	TGTGCCAGCATGGACCAGGCGAACATTGAAGCTTTCTTT	CASMDQANIEAFF
NA	TRBV11-2	TRBJ2-3	NA	TGTGTCAGCAGCTTAGGGGGACTCACGTACACGTCGGATACGCAGTATTTT	CVSSLGGLTYTSDTQYF
NA	TRBV29-1	TRBJ2-1	NA	TGCAGGGCACATTCCAGACTACACAACTACAATGAGCAGTTCTTC	CRAHSRLHNYNEQFF
NA	TRBV5-4	TRBJ2-3	NA	TGTGTTAGCAGCGTAGACGGAGACCCTCCACCCACAGATACGCAGTATTTT	CVSSVDGDPPPTDTQYF
NA	TRBV11-3	TRBJ2-7	NA	TGTACCAGCAGCTTACGTCCAGGTAAGGCCTACGAGCAATACTTC	CTSSLRPGKAYEQYF
NA	TRBV5-5	TRBJ2-1	NA	TGTGCCAGCTGCACCCGTCATGCCCTTCCCTACAATGAGCAGTTCTTC	CASCTRHALPYNEQFF
NA	TRBV10-3	TRBJ2-1	NA	TGTGCCTTCAGCGAGACCATGGCGGCTAGCGCCTACAATGAACAGTTCTTC	CAFSETMAASAYNEQFF
NA	TRBV11-1	TRBJ2-7	NA	TGTACCAGCAGCTTCATGGGTTACGGGCAATACTTC	CTSSFMGYGQYF
NA	TRBV5-4	TRBJ1-5	NA	TGTGCCAGCAGCTTGGACGGGGGTACGGACAATCAGCCCCAGCATTTT	CASSLDGGTDNQPQHF
NA	TRBV6-1	TRBJ2-2	TRBD1	TGTGCCAGAAGTGAAACCCTTCCAGGGGGCGCCGCGAACACCGGGGAGCTGTTGTTT	CARSETLPGGAANTGELLF
NA	TRBV11-2	TRBJ2-2	NA	TGTGCCAGCAACTTAGCTGGGTTCGCGAACACCGGTAAGCTGTTTTTT	CASNLAGFANTGKLFF
NA	TRBV12-3/TRBV12-4	TRBJ2-4	TRBD1	TGTGCCAGCAGCGACAGGGTTGATGGTATTAACAACGTTCAGTACTTC	CASSDRVDGINNVQYF
many	TRBV6-6	TRBJ2-1	TRBD2	TGTGCCAGCAGTTACACTAGCGGGAGGTTCTACAATGAGCAGTTCTTC	CASSYTSGRFYNEQFF
few	TRBV4-3	TRBJ2-7	TRBD2	TGTGCCAACAGCCATGCTGTGACGGGGGGTCACATTAGCTACGAGCAGTACTTC	CANSHAVTGGHISYEQYF
NA	TRBV4-2	TRBJ2-5	TRBD2	TGTGCCAGCAGCCGAGGAGGGAGGGACCAAGAGACCCAGTACTTC	CASSRGGRDQETQYF
NA	TRBV29-1	TRBJ1-6	NA	TGCAGCGCCAGTGTGGACTACAATACATCCCTCCACTTT	CSASVDYNTSLHF
NA	TRBV4-3	TRBJ1-2	NA	TGCGCCAGCAGCCAAGGCGAAGGAAGGGGTAGGACCGCTATTAACTATGGCTACACCTTT	CASSQGEGRGRTAINYGYTF